These 3 T cell receptor beta chains originate from one sample sequenced in a study of OX40 agonist ivuxolimab in advanced cancers. The data were produced by immunoSEQ multiplex PCR, yet TCRdb's version contains in-frame clones alone and is incomplete. The profile covers around 60,000 clones, with about 86% appearing a single time and around 1% taken by the ten largest. The sample was CD4+ or CD8+ T cells sorted from blood, taken in a trial of the OX40 agonist ivuxolimab. The receptors derive from an adult with an advanced solid tumor such as melanoma, head and neck, liver or kidney cancer.

This rearrangement joins TRBV5-1 to TRBJ2-7; maybe TRBD1 (7 bases). Trimming took 0 bases from V and 4 from J, leaving 14 bases between them. Germline V lookup: CDR1 SGHRS, CDR2 YFSETQ. The CDR3 has 15 residues. The CDR3 loop reads CASSLAGDSQYEQYF. The CDR3 DNA reads as TGCGCCAGCAGCTTGGCGGGGGACAGCCAATACGAGCAGTACTTC.

A word on this clone: The identical CDR3 is also encoded by other nucleotide sequences in the sample. This chain uses TRBV7-9 with TRBJ1-2, with 9 positions matching TRBD1. This CDR3 contains 12 residues. CDR1 and CDR2 (germline): SEHNR, FQNEAQ (reference sequence). The J segment lost 6 bases and the V segment lost 5 bases, leaving 1 base of the junction unmatched. CDR3 residues: CASSRTGDGYTF. The CDR3, as DNA: TGTGCCAGCAGCCGGACAGGGGATGGCTACACCTTC.

The chain combines TRBV11-2 with TRBJ1-5; 10 positions match TRBD1. CDR1 is SGHAT and CDR2 is FQNNGV in the germline V gene. CDR3 length: 15 residues. Trimming cost V 4 bases and J 4 bases; bases outside gene matches: 4. CDR3 sequence reads: CASSSDRGGNQPQHF. As DNA, the CDR3 is TGTGCCAGCAGCTCGGACAGGGGGGGAAATCAGCCCCAGCATTTT.